This T cell receptor (beta chain) was sequenced in a study of blood T cell repertoires in COVID-19. As processed by the authors: Researchers report that nucleated cell counts were estimated from reference gene primer amplification. Produced via immunoSEQ multiplex PCR; TCRdb's table is partial and in-frame only. V and J calls and clone size come straight from that table; D and trimming were deduced from the DNA. The sample has about 250,000 clones; 85% are singletons. Input material: PBMCs or T cells enriched from blood (not recorded which). The source is a woman in her 50s with acute COVID-19.

The CDR3 DNA sequence: TGTGCCAGCAGTCCGACAGTGGGCGGGGAGCTGTTTTTT. Protein product: CASSPTVGGELFF. This rearrangement joins TRBV12-3 or TRBV12-4 to TRBJ2-2; D perhaps matches TRBD1 (5 bases). The CDR3 consists of 13 residues. Trimming left V 5 bases short and J 7 bases short, with 11 bases between.